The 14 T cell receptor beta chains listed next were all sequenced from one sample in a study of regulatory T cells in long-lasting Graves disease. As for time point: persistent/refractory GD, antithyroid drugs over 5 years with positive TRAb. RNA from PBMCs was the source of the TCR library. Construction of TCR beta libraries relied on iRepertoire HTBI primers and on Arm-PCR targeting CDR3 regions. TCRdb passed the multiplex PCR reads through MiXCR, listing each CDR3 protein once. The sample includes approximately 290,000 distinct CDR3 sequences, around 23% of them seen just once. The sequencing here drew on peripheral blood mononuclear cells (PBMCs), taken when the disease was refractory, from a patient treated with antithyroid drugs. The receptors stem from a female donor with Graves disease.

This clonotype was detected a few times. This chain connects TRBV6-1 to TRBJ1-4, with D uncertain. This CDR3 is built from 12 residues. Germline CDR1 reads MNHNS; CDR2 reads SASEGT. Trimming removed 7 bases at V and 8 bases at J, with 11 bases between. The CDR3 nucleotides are TGTGCCAGCAATGGGGTCGGGGAAAAACTGTTTTTT. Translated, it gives CASNGVGEKLFF.

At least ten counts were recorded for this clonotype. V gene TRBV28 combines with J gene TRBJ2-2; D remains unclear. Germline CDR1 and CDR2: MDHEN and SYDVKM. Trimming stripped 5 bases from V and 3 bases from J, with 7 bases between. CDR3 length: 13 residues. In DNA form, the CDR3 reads TGTGCCAGCAGTAAAACGGACACCGGGGAGCTGTTTTTT. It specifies CASSKTDTGELFF.

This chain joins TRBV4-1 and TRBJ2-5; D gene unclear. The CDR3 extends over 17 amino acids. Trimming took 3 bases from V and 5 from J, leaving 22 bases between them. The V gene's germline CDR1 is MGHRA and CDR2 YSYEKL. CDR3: CASSHPRTEPREETQYF. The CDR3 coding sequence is TGCGCCAGCAGCCACCCCCGGACGGAACCCCGCGAGGAGACCCAGTACTTC.

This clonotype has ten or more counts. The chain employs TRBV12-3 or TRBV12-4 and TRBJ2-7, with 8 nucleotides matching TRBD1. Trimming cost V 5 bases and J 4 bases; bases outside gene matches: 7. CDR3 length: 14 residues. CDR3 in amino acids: CASSPRDRRYEQYF. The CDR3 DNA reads TGTGCCAGCAGTCCCCGGGACAGGCGATACGAGCAGTACTTC.

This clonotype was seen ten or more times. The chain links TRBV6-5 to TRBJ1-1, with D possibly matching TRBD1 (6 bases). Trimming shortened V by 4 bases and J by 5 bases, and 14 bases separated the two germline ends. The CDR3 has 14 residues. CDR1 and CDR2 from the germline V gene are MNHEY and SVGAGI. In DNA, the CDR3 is TGTGCCAGCAGTTGGGGGGGGGCATGGACTGAAGCTTTCTTT. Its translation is CASSWGGAWTEAFF.

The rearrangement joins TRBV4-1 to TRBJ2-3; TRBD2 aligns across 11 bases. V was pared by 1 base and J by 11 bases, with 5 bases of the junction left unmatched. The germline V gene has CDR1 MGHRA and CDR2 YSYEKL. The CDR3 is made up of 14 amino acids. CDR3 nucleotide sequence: TGCGCCAGCAGCCAAGTCCTCCTAGCGGGAGGGCAGTATTTT. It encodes CASSQVLLAGGQYF.

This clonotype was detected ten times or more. Written as DNA, the CDR3 is TGTGCCAGCAGTGAAGGGGTTGAAGCTTTCTTT. This codes for CASSEGVEAFF. The J gene is TRBJ1-1, the V gene TRBV12-3 or TRBV12-4; possible D gene TRBD1, 5 bases. Trimming stripped 5 bases from V and 7 bases from J, with 8 bases between. This CDR3 spans 11 amino acids.

The chain's CDR3 is CASSERLAGGGEQFF. The CDR3 DNA sequence: TGTGCCAGCAGCGAGAGACTAGCGGGAGGTGGTGAGCAGTTCTTC. This chain connects TRBV7-2 to TRBJ2-1; 13 nucleotides agree with TRBD2. The V and J ends lost 5 bases and 9 bases, in that order; junction bases with no gene match: 7. From germline, CDR1 is SGHTA and CDR2 FQGNSA. The CDR3 has 15 residues.

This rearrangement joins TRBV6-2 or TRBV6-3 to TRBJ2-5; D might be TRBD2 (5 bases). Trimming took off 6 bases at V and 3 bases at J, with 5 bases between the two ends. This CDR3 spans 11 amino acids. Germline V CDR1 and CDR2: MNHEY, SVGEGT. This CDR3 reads CASSGKETQYF. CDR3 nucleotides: TGTGCCAGCAGCGGGAAAGAGACCCAGTACTTC.

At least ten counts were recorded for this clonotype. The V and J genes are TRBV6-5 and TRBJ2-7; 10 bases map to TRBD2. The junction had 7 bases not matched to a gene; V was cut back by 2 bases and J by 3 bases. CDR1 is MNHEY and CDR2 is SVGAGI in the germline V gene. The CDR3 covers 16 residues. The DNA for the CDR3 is TGTGCCAGCAGTTACCCGAGCCCTAGCGGGAGCTACGAGCAGTACTTC. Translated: CASSYPSPSGSYEQYF.

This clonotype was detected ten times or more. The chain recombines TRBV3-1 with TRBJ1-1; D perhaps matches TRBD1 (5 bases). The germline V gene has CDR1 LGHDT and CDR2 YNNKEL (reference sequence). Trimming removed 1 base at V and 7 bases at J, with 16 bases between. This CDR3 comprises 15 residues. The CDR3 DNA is TGTGCCAGCAGCCAAGTTGGGGACCCGGCAAATGAAGCTTTCTTT. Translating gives CASSQVGDPANEAFF.

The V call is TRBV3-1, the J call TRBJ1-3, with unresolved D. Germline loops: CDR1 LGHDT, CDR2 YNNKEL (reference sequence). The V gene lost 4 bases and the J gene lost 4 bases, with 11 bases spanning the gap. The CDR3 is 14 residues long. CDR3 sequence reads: CASSPAAAGNTIYF. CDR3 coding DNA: TGTGCCAGCAGCCCCGCAGCGGCCGGAAACACCATATATTTT. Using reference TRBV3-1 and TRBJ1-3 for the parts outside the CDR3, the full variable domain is DTAVSQTPKYLVTQMGNDKSIKCEQNLGHDTMYWYKQDSKKFLKIMFSYNNKELIINETVPNRFSPKSPDKAHLNLHINSLELGDSAVYFCASSPAAAGNTIYFGEGSWLTVV.

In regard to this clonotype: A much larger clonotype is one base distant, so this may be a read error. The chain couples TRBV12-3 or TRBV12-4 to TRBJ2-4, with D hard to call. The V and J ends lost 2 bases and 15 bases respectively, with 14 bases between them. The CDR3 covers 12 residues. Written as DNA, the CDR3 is TGTGCCAGCAGTTTACTTGGGCAGGAGTTGTACTTC. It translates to CASSLLGQELYF.

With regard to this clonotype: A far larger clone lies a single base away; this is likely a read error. As DNA, the CDR3 is TGTGCCAGCAGTTACGCGCGGAGGAACAACGAGCAGTACTTC. Amino acids: CASSYARRNNEQYF. J is TRBJ2-4 and V is TRBV6-5; D is possibly TRBD2 (5 bases). The end of the DNA is better explained by TRBJ2-7, so the J call may be wrong. The CDR3 runs to 14 residues. Germline-derived CDR1 and CDR2 are MNHEY and SVGAGI.